This paragraph covers one T cell receptor (beta chain) sequence. Its antigen is not identified. Trimming removed 4 bases from V and 2 bases from J; junction bases left unmatched: 6. The CDR3 spans 15 residues. Germline CDR1 SGHNT, CDR2 YYREEE (reference sequence). The data were produced by immunoSEQ multiplex PCR, yet TCRdb's version contains in-frame clones alone and is incomplete. The sample includes around 67,000 clones, about 89% seen only once; the top ten take less than 2.5%. Exclusion applied to patients with autoimmune disease history or systemic immunosuppression. This sample was included in a study of OX40 agonist ivuxolimab in advanced cancers. Background on the study: Averaging roughly 60 years in age, with a range of roughly 20 to 79, the cohort was approximately 83% male.

Study-level findings and limits: In general, CD8+ T cells held more expanded clones than CD4+ did, on average.

The receptor's source is an adult with an advanced solid tumor such as melanoma, head and neck, liver or kidney cancer. The J gene is TRBJ2-1, the V gene TRBV5-4, with 7 bases matching TRBD2. The sample was CD4+ or CD8+ T cells sorted from blood, taken in a trial of the OX40 agonist ivuxolimab. The DNA of the CDR3 is TGTGCCAGCAGCCCCGGACTAGACACCTACAATGAGCAGTTCTTC. It translates to CASSPGLDTYNEQFF.